Described below is a single TCR beta chain sequence and its context. Its antigen is as yet unknown. Sequencing was performed with immunoSEQ multiplex PCR; in TCRdb, only in-frame clones are kept and a portion is missing. The table lists 4,000 to 5,000 clones, about 30% of them singletons. The sample originates from a study of T cells in localized non-small cell lung cancer. Study conclusions and caveats: Sequencing involved a lone tumor region, leaving heterogeneity possible.

The CDR3 contains 16 residues. The germline V gene encodes CDR1 LNHNV and CDR2 YYDKDF (reference sequence). The germline V and J ends were trimmed by 0 bases and 5 bases, with 17 bases remaining between them. This chain links TRBV15 with TRBJ2-7; D call uncertain. This TCR was recovered from a man aged 40-75 years with stage II lung adenocarcinoma. The sequenced sample was lung tumor tissue, obtained before any cancer treatment. CDR3 in amino acids: CATSRDLVLMAHEQYF. For the CDR3, the DNA is TGTGCCACCAGCAGAGATCTCGTTCTAATGGCCCACGAGCAGTACTTC.